This TCR beta chain was obtained from a study of glioma-infiltrating T cells. V was pared by 1 base and J by 5 bases, with 3 bases of the junction left unmatched. This CDR3 has 15 residues. CDR1 is KGHSH and CDR2 is LQKENI in the germline V gene. Amplification of TCR alpha and beta CDR3 regions from RNA used iRepertoire nested multiplex PCR. TCRdb re-called the multiplex PCR reads through MiXCR, storing one row per CDR3 protein. Seen here are about 400,000 distinct CDR3 sequences, 41% observed once, and the top ten hold 12%. Sequencing input: glioma tissue, nonneoplastic brain tissue, or PBMCs (not recorded which). The TCR originated in a human donor with low-grade glioma or glioblastoma, undergoing nonglioma brain surgery, or in good health (not recorded which). This sequence joins TRBV18 and TRBJ2-1; 9 bases are shared with TRBD2. CDR3 nucleotide sequence: TGTGCCAGCTCACCACTAGCGGGAGATGACAATGAGCAGTTCTTC. It translates to CASSPLAGDDNEQFF.